Listed below are T cell receptor beta chains from one sample, sequenced in a study of beta chain features in type 1 diabetes. The assay was immunoSEQ multiplex PCR, and TCRdb's table has in-frame clones only and misses some. Found here are more than 120,000 clones, about 10% of them singletons; the top ten hold 1.3%. The sequencing input was naive CD4+ T cells from blood. These receptors all come from a man younger than 35 in good health. CDR3s include the opening cysteine and the closing phenylalanine or tryptophan.

TRBV2,CASRSTSGGYNEQFF
TRBV6-6,CASSLIGGAKYGYTF
TRBV5-4,CASSFGGAGTGELFF
TRBV5-1,CASSLFQGARDEQYF
TRBV23-1,CASSHQGSDTEAFF
TRBV28,CASATGDAWGYTF
TRBV6-6,CASSRQEEKLFF
TRBV9,CASSPGQGAVINEQYF
TRBV18,CASLPGLNTDTQYF
TRBV6-5,CASSTRTGGGQPQHF
TRBV27,CASSLSAATVYGYTF
TRBV6-1,CASSEPGQMNTEAFF
TRBV19,CASIERFGTEAFF
TRBV30,CAWVGTGGREQYF
TRBV4-3,CASSQGVRLAGTYEQYF
TRBV7-2,CASSLSTNEQYF
TRBV6-5,CASSYFTSGNEQFF
TRBV10-3,CAIMGTGNYEQYF
TRBV7-9,CASSSGTGSYGYTF
TRBV19,CASSLQGIQVADEQFF
TRBV9,CASSVEWDSSYEQYF
TRBV6-5,CASSYPLQGSAGELFF
TRBV19,CASSIPGYYGYTF
TRBV29-1,CSVEDPRRGVETQYF
TRBV7-2,CASSLVGTSGGARETQYF
TRBV9,CASSDQNSPLHF
TRBV6-6,CASSYEGAMGNQPQHF
TRBV18,CASSVSTENYEQYF
TRBV16,CASSQFAGSQNIQYF
TRBV4-2,CASSQVTGGGHQPQHF
TRBV2,CASSPIAGNTQYF
TRBV4-2,CASGSFSGANVLTF
TRBV7-2,CASSSRMGAKYEQYF
TRBV6-1,CASSWTGSNQPQHF
TRBV9,CASSTFTDTQYF
TRBV7-7,CASSPLTGYGYTF
TRBV9,CASSITRTANHYGYTF
TRBV6-6,CATAGPGTDTQYF
TRBV25-1,CASSARQGGGTDTQYF
TRBV6-1,CASSERVWTGSERDGYTF
TRBV11-2,CASSFTSGDYEQYF
TRBV4-3,CASSQLGTGGSYEQYF
TRBV5-4,CASSSSGPSTQYF
TRBV18,CASSPDGGGQPQHF
TRBV18,CASSRHRGPNSPLHF
TRBV6-1,CASSELPKNIQYF
TRBV13,CASSLTRNQPQHF
TRBV29-1,CSVARDYGYTF
TRBV4-3,CASSQGEDYLYEQYF
TRBV19,CASSIHDPGFGYTF
TRBV6-5,CASRDRGDTGELFF
TRBV7-2,CASSFSTGVEKLFF
TRBV7-6,CASSPFPGQSQETQYF
TRBV6-1,CASSEVPPGGRDIQYF
TRBV7-2,CASSAGQGRYNGYTF
TRBV18,CASSPRTGGSYNQPQHF
TRBV5-4,CASSLTAGGYEQYF
TRBV23-1,CANPGQGYSPLHF
TRBV7-8,CASRIGTGPNTGELFF
TRBV5-4,CASSQEADRGREQYF